The clone carrying this T cell receptor beta chain was seen more than once but under ten times. The sample comes from a study of T cells in Graves' hyperthyroidism and ophthalmopathy. The CDR3 is made up of 13 amino acids. Germline values: CDR1 DFQATT, CDR2 SNEGSKA (reference sequence). V lost 3 bases and J 2 bases, leaving 10 bases between the germline ends. It was RNA transcripts that yielded the amplified TCR beta CDR3 regions. During a first-round RT-PCR of the TCR CDR3, the HTBI primer set was used. TCRdb re-analysed the multiplex PCR reads in MiXCR, keeping a single row per CDR3 protein. The table shows hundreds of thousands of distinct CDR3 sequences, with about 45% occurring only once.

This receptor was taken from a woman between 18 and 30 years old with Graves' hyperthyroidism. The J gene is TRBJ1-2, the V gene TRBV20-1; D ambiguous. The specimen was peripheral blood or thyroid tissue (not recorded which). CDR3 amino acids: CSASPPANYGYTF. The CDR3 DNA is TGCAGTGCTAGCCCCCCGGCAAACTATGGCTACACCTTC.